Each of the 16 T cell receptor beta chains below was sequenced from the same sample in a study of T-cell memory formation after mild COVID-19. One entry per CDR3 protein results from TCRdb running MiXCR on the 5' RACE reads. The table records 450,000 to 650,000 distinct CDR3 sequences, about 22% of them present only once. What was sequenced was PBMCs or a T cell subset sorted from them (not recorded which). Source of these receptors: an adult woman who had mild COVID-19 (a few samples of this study predate the infection). Cell type and time point are not known.

This clonotype has only a few counts. V usage is TRBV5-5 and J usage is TRBJ1-1; no firm D call. This CDR3 spans 11 amino acids. Germline-derived CDR1 and CDR2 are SGHKS and YYEKEE (reference sequence). V gave up 3 bases and J gave up 3 bases, with 3 bases separating them. The CDR3 DNA reads as TGTGCCAGCAGCTCACACACTGAAGCTTTCTTT. The encoded protein is CASSSHTEAFF.

This chain links TRBV4-1 with TRBJ1-4, with D uncertain. V was cut by 4 bases and J by 2 bases, with 11 bases left in between. Germline V gene data show CDR1 as MGHRA and CDR2 as YSYEKL. The CDR3 has 15 amino acids. The CDR3 protein is CASSPRIATNEKLFF. DNA for the CDR3: TGCGCCAGCAGCCCCCGTATTGCGACTAATGAAAAACTGTTTTTT.

The genes are TRBV6-1 and TRBJ1-2; TRBD1 agrees at 10 bases. CDR1 and CDR2 (germline): MNHNS, SASEGT. J gave up 4 bases and V 4 bases, and 6 bases lay outside the gene matches. There are 15 residues in the CDR3. The CDR3 DNA follows: TGTGCCAGCAGTGGACCGGGACAGGGGCTCTATGGCTACACCTTC. Translating it yields CASSGPGQGLYGYTF.

The chain links TRBV27 to TRBJ1-4; D uncertain. This CDR3 is built from 13 residues. The germline gives CDR1 MNHEY, CDR2 SMNVEV (reference sequence). Trimming stripped 2 bases from V and 7 bases from J, with 8 bases between. The CDR3 here is CASSLPNGEKLFF. CDR3 DNA sequence: TGTGCCAGCAGTTTACCCAACGGTGAAAAACTGTTTTTT.

This chain connects TRBV10-3 to TRBJ2-7; 12 positions match TRBD2. In germline, CDR1 is ENHRY, CDR2 SYGVKD. CDR3 length equals 14 residues. V lost 8 bases, J lost 6 bases, and 8 bases stayed unmatched. Here the CDR3 reads CAIGLAGPRSEQYF. CDR3 DNA sequence: TGTGCCATCGGACTAGCGGGACCACGGAGCGAGCAGTACTTC.

This clonotype was picked up a small number of times. The chain uses TRBV20-1 and TRBJ1-2; the D is unclear. The germline CDR1 and CDR2 sequences are DFQATT and SNEGSKA (reference sequence). Trimming cost V 5 bases and J 6 bases, with 10 bases left between them. The CDR3 consists of 11 residues. This chain's CDR3 is CSAHSWDGYTF. For the CDR3, the DNA is TGCAGTGCTCATTCGTGGGATGGCTACACCTTC.

This clonotype was picked up a small number of times. The chain couples TRBV10-3 to TRBJ2-1, with 7 bases fitting TRBD2. The CDR3 covers 14 residues. Germline CDR1 and CDR2: ENHRY and SYGVKD. V shed 4 bases and J 4 bases; nucleotides not matched to a gene: 4. The CDR3: CAISVAGSYNEQFF. CDR3 coding DNA: TGTGCCATCAGTGTAGCGGGTTCTTACAATGAGCAGTTCTTC.

This clonotype was seen a handful of times. This chain joins TRBV9 and TRBJ2-5; D not certain. V was cut by 7 bases and J by 7 bases, with 23 bases left in between. The CDR3 extends over 15 amino acids. Per germline, CDR1 SGDLS and CDR2 YYNGEE. The CDR3 nucleotides are TGTGCCAGCTCCCCAACCGGGTCTGAAACGGGGACCCAGTACTTC. As protein: CASSPTGSETGTQYF.

The CDR3 bases are TGCAGTGCTAGTTTTAGAGACACTGAAGCTTTCTTT. Its translation is CSASFRDTEAFF. The chain links TRBV20-1 to TRBJ1-1, with D uncertain. The V gene lost 3 bases and the J gene lost 3 bases, with 8 bases spanning the gap. The CDR3 runs to 12 residues. Germline V gives CDR1 DFQATT, CDR2 SNEGSKA (reference sequence).

This chain uses TRBV23-1 with TRBJ1-6; D is unclear. TRBV23-1 counts as an open reading frame of uncertain function. V dropped 1 base and J dropped 8 bases, with 9 bases sitting between them. The CDR3 has 14 amino acids. Here the CDR3 DNA reads TGCGCCAGCAGTCAATACTTTCTTCATTCACCCCTCCACTTT. It specifies CASSQYFLHSPLHF.

This chain uses TRBV6-1 with TRBJ2-4; 10 nucleotides align to TRBD1. The J segment lost 7 bases and the V segment lost 9 bases, leaving 9 bases of the junction unmatched. The CDR3 totals 14 residues. Germline V gene data show CDR1 as MNHNS and CDR2 as SASEGT. CDR3 protein: CASDRGLLGNIQYF. CDR3 nucleotides: TGTGCCAGTGACAGGGGGCTCCTAGGGAACATTCAGTACTTC.

As DNA, the CDR3 is TGCAGCGTTGACGGGGGATACTCCTACAATGAGCAGTTCTTC. Protein: CSVDGGYSYNEQFF. The chain couples TRBV29-1 to TRBJ2-1; D possibly corresponds to TRBD2 (6 bases). Deletions cut 3 bases from V and 0 bases from J, with 9 bases between. Germline V gene sequence: CDR1 SQVTM, CDR2 ANQGSEA. This CDR3 has 14 residues.

This clonotype was observed a few times. The CDR3, as DNA: TGTGCCAGCAGCGTAGGAGGCGGGAGGGGCACAGATACGCAGTATTTT. It specifies CASSVGGGRGTDTQYF. The gene calls are TRBV9 and TRBJ2-3; TRBD2 matches at 9 bases. CDR1 is SGDLS and CDR2 is YYNGEE in the germline V gene. There are 16 residues in the CDR3. J lost 1 base, V lost 0 bases, and 3 bases had no gene match.

The genes are TRBV6-5 and TRBJ1-1; 9 bases are shared with TRBD1. V was pared by 4 bases and J by 7 bases, with 13 bases of the junction left unmatched. The CDR3 has 16 residues. The germline V gene has CDR1 MNHEY and CDR2 SVGAGI. The chain's CDR3 is CASSFRTGAGRSEAFF. DNA of the CDR3: TGTGCCAGCAGTTTCCGGACAGGGGCGGGGAGGAGTGAAGCTTTCTTT.

Only a few counts were recorded for this clonotype. The rearrangement links TRBV6-1 to TRBJ2-2; possibly TRBD1 for D (6 bases). Trimming removed 6 bases from V and 1 base from J, with 9 bases in between. Germline CDR1 is MNHNS and CDR2 is SASEGT. This CDR3 is 14 amino acids long. CDR3 sequence: CASSATGNTGELFF. CDR3 DNA sequence: TGTGCCAGCAGCGCGACAGGGAACACCGGGGAGCTGTTTTTT.

This clonotype came up a few times. The V gene is TRBV3-1, the J gene TRBJ2-3; unclear D gene. Trimming took off 1 base at V and 0 bases at J, with 11 bases between the two ends. The CDR3 consists of 16 residues. Germline assignment: CDR1 LGHDT and CDR2 YNNKEL (reference sequence). CDR3 loop: CASSQGHIPSTDTQYF. CDR3 sequence (DNA): TGTGCCAGCAGCCAAGGGCACATCCCTAGCACAGATACGCAGTATTTT.